What follows are 2 T cell receptor beta chains derived from one specimen sequenced in a study of vaccination effects on CD4 cells after COVID-19. The culture ran for 10 days before CD4+ T cells were isolated. Assay: immunoSEQ multiplex PCR; the TCRdb copy retains only in-frame clones and omits some. Of more than 45,000 clones listed, about 76% are singletons. Their specific antigens are unknown. The source material was CD4+ T cells from PBMCs cultured without peptide, sampled before COVID-19 vaccination. The receptors come from a human donor who had a prior SARS-CoV-2 infection.

The chain joins TRBV20-1 to TRBJ2-3; the D is unclear. V shed 3 bases and J shed 1 base, with 8 bases lying between them. There are 13 residues in the CDR3. Germline CDR1 and CDR2: DFQATT and SNEGSKA (reference sequence). In DNA form, the CDR3 reads TGCAGTGCTAGTAGACGGGGCACAGATACGCAGTATTTT. Its protein is CSASRRGTDTQYF.

This chain joins TRBV5-6 and TRBJ2-7; D not certain. Trimming removed 1 base at V and 2 bases at J, with 7 bases between. The CDR3 totals 13 residues. Germline CDR1 and CDR2: SGHDT and YYEEEE. The CDR3 here is CASSLTETYEQYF. CDR3 nucleotide sequence: TGTGCCAGCAGCTTGACAGAGACCTACGAGCAGTACTTC. The full variable domain, completed using reference TRBV5-6 and TRBJ2-7, is DAGVTQSPTHLIKTRGQQVTLRCSPKSGHDTVSWYQQALGQGPQFIFQYYEEEERQRGNFPDRFSGHQFPNYSSELNVNALLLGDSALYLCASSLTETYEQYFGPGTRLTVT.